What follows is one T cell receptor beta chain and its context. What it binds is not known. The data stem from a study of cytotoxic CD8 clonotypes in ibrutinib-treated CLL. Whole-study results and caveats: A rise in clonality was seen at ibrutinib response, and a fall back toward baseline was seen at progression. Baseline values of clonality outstripped age-matched healthy donors and followed circulating CD8+ T-cell counts.

The protocol was immunoSEQ multiplex PCR, while the TCRdb copy is restricted to in-frame clones and leaves out a portion. This sample yields 26,000 or so clones, of which 62% are seen a single time; approximately 15% belongs to the top ten. Germline V gene lookup returns CDR1 SNHLY and CDR2 FYNNEI. V lost 6 bases to trimming and J lost 10 bases; unmatched junction nucleotides: 1. This CDR3 contains 12 residues. Material: PBMCs, obtained before ibrutinib treatment. The clonotype originates from a human donor with chronic lymphocytic leukemia. V usage is TRBV2 and J usage is TRBJ1-6, with 9 bases matching TRBD1. CDR3 region: CASRGTGSPLHF. The CDR3 DNA sequence: TGTGCCAGCAGAGGGACAGGGTCACCCCTCCACTTT. Based on the CDR3 plus reference TRBV2 and TRBJ1-6, the full variable domain is EPEVTQTPSHQVTQMGQEVILRCVPISNHLYFYWYRQILGQKVEFLVSFYNNEISEKSEIFDDQFSVERPDGSNFTLKIRSTKLEDSAMYFCASRGTGSPLHFGNGTRLTVT.